This TCR beta chain was profiled in a study of Graves' ophthalmopathy and Graves' hyperthyroidism. Study-level results: Progression of ophthalmopathy was predicted by the model with approximately 71% sensitivity and approximately 72% specificity. Detected in blood as well were most expanded thyroid clonotypes with frequency above 0.001.

This clonotype has a count of ten or more. Its antigen is unidentified. The TCR beta CDR3 regions underwent amplification from RNA transcripts. HTBI primers primed a first-round RT-PCR, and a second-round multiplex PCR followed. Each CDR3 protein gets one entry after TCRdb re-called the multiplex PCR reads with MiXCR. The table shows approximately 460,000 distinct CDR3 sequences, with approximately 15% occurring only once. In donors with ophthalmopathy, activity was moderate-to-severe, with CAS ≥3, NOSPECS ≥4 and duration under 3 months. Among the exclusions were patients with other autoimmune diseases, uncontrolled infections, pregnancy or lactation. The V and J ends lost 2 bases and 2 bases respectively, with 7 bases between them. The CDR3 covers 14 residues. The V gene's germline CDR1 is MNHEY and CDR2 SVGAGI.

The TCR sequence derives from a woman aged 25 to 39 with Graves' ophthalmopathy. V gene TRBV6-5 combines with J gene TRBJ1-3, with a possible D match to TRBD1 (6 bases). Sequencing was performed on blood. The CDR3 here is CASSYGQPGNTIYF. CDR3 DNA: TGTGCCAGCAGTTACGGACAGCCTGGAAACACCATATATTTT.